This entry lists 30 T cell receptor beta chains sequenced from one sample in a study of cytomegalovirus exposure and HLA in healthy donors. The PCR made use of 60 Vbeta and 13 Jbeta primers. The method was immunoSEQ multiplex PCR; TCRdb's version includes in-frame clones alone and lacks a portion of them. The data show under 200,000 clones, 70% to 85% seen once. Sequenced sample: PBMCs. All receptors derive from a man aged 35 to 55 in good health and CMV-seronegative.

The rearrangement links TRBV6-5 to TRBJ2-1, with D possibly TRBD2 on 5 matching bases. The CDR3 length is 13 residues. Trimming removed 8 bases from V and 8 bases from J, with 16 bases in between. Germline CDR1 is MNHEY and CDR2 is SVGAGI. Here the CDR3 DNA reads TGTGCCAGCTTTAGTACTAGTGGTCATGAGCAGTTCTTC. Translating gives CASFSTSGHEQFF.

The genes are TRBV5-1 and TRBJ1-1; 8 nucleotides agree with TRBD1. In germline, CDR1 is SGHRS, CDR2 YFSETQ. The CDR3 sequence is 15 residues long. Trimming removed 3 bases from V and 7 bases from J; junction bases left unmatched: 11. The CDR3 DNA reads TGCGCCAGCAGCTCCCAGGGACAGGACGGATTTGAAGCTTTCTTT. Protein sequence: CASSSQGQDGFEAFF.

This clone was recorded only once. The genes are TRBV5-1 and TRBJ1-3, with D tentatively TRBD1 (6 bases). CDR3 length: 15 amino acids. V was shortened by 4 bases and J by 9 bases, with 20 bases between the two germline ends. Germline assignment: CDR1 SGHRS and CDR2 YFSETQ. As DNA, the CDR3 is TGCGCCAGCAGCCCGACAGGCCCCGGCGGGGGCACCATATATTTT. This translates into CASSPTGPGGGTIYF.

This sequence joins TRBV5-1 and TRBJ2-6, with a tentative D call TRBD2 (5 bases). The CDR3 runs to 17 residues. Trimming removed 0 bases at V and 4 bases at J, with 14 bases between. From germline, CDR1 is SGHRS and CDR2 YFSETQ. This CDR3 is CASSLGPRGFGANVLTF. Written as DNA, the CDR3 is TGCGCCAGCAGCTTGGGCCCACGGGGTTTCGGGGCCAACGTCCTGACTTTC.

The V call is TRBV4-1, the J call TRBJ1-5; D is ambiguous. The germline V and J ends were trimmed by 1 base and 4 bases, with 11 bases remaining between them. The CDR3 is made up of 15 amino acids. Germline CDR1 is MGHRA and CDR2 is YSYEKL. This CDR3 reads CASSQGRSGNQPQHF. DNA for the CDR3: TGCGCCAGCAGCCAAGGGCGCAGCGGTAATCAGCCCCAGCATTTT.

This clone was counted a few times. This rearrangement joins TRBV9 to TRBJ2-3; 9 bases are shared with TRBD2. This CDR3 is 16 amino acids long. With 0 bases clipped from V and 2 bases from J, the junction kept 4 bases outside the gene matches. CDR1 and CDR2 from the germline V gene are SGDLS and YYNGEE. The CDR3 spells CASSVGPSGNTDTQYF. CDR3 coding DNA: TGTGCCAGCAGCGTAGGGCCTAGCGGGAACACAGATACGCAGTATTTT.

The chain carries TRBV5-1 and TRBJ2-7; a weak D match, TRBD1 (6 bases). CDR1 SGHRS and CDR2 YFSETQ come from the germline V gene. V shed 2 bases and J shed 5 bases, with 8 bases lying between them. The CDR3 is made up of 12 amino acids. The CDR3 region has the DNA TGCGCCAGCAGCTTCACAGGGCACGAGCAGTACTTC. This translates into CASSFTGHEQYF.

The chain uses TRBV30 and TRBJ2-7, with 10 nucleotides matching TRBD2. Germline V lookup: CDR1 GTSNPN, CDR2 SVGIG (reference sequence). V lost 2 bases to trimming and J lost 3 bases; unmatched junction nucleotides: 7. This CDR3 comprises 15 residues. The chain's CDR3 is CAWSPLAGLLYEQYF. CDR3 nucleotides: TGTGCCTGGAGTCCACTAGCGGGGCTTCTCTACGAGCAGTACTTC.

The genes are TRBV28 and TRBJ2-3; TRBD2 aligns across 8 bases. V shed 2 bases and J 5 bases; nucleotides not matched to a gene: 9. CDR1 is MDHEN, CDR2 SYDVKM, per germline. The CDR3 covers 16 residues. This chain's CDR3 is CASSLGTRAGEDTQYF. The CDR3 nucleotides are TGTGCCAGCAGTTTAGGAACCCGAGCGGGGGAAGATACGCAGTATTTT. The full variable domain, in which reference TRBV28 and TRBJ2-3 provide the parts outside the CDR3, is DVKVTQSSRYLVKRTGEKVFLECVQDMDHENMFWYRQDPGLGLRLIYFSYDVKMKEKGDIPEGYSVSREKKERFSLILESASTNQTSMYLCASSLGTRAGEDTQYFGPGTRLTVL.

The V gene is TRBV5-1, the J gene TRBJ2-7; 8 bases agree with TRBD1. The CDR3 totals 14 residues. V dropped 2 bases and J dropped 5; count of bases not matched to a gene: 6. Per the germline V gene, CDR1 is SGHRS and CDR2 is YFSETQ. CDR3 bases: TGCGCCAGCAGCTTTCGGACAGGGCGGGACGAGCAGTACTTC. Residues: CASSFRTGRDEQYF.

This clone was seen a single time. The V gene is TRBV7-8, the J gene TRBJ2-7; D remains unclear. This CDR3 has 15 residues. Deletions cut 3 bases from V and 1 base from J, with 13 bases between. Germline CDR1 is SGHVS and CDR2 is FQNEAQ. The CDR3: CASSFGQLQSYEQYF. The CDR3 nucleotides are TGTGCCAGCAGCTTTGGGCAGTTACAGTCCTACGAGCAGTACTTC.

This clone was found a few times. This sequence joins TRBV29-1 and TRBJ1-2; possible D gene TRBD1, 5 bases. Trimming shortened V by 5 bases and J by 1 base, and 8 bases separated the two germline ends. The germline CDR1 and CDR2 sequences are SQVTM and ANQGSEA. There are 12 residues in the CDR3. The CDR3 DNA is TGCAGCGTTCGGACAAGTAACTATGGCTACACCTTC. Protein: CSVRTSNYGYTF.

The rearrangement joins TRBV7-9 to TRBJ2-7, with D possibly matching TRBD1 (6 bases). The CDR3 loop spans 12 amino acids. Trimming left V 1 base short and J 12 bases short, with 13 bases between. Germline-derived CDR1 and CDR2 are SEHNR and FQNEAQ (reference sequence). The CDR3 protein is CASSLGGRRLYF. Here the CDR3 DNA reads TGTGCCAGCAGCTTAGGGGGGCGCCGGCTGTACTTC.

This clone has just one count. The chain recombines TRBV7-2 with TRBJ2-7, with 9 bases identical to TRBD1. V dropped 0 bases and J dropped 6; count of bases not matched to a gene: 6. CDR1 and CDR2 from the germline V gene are SGHTA and FQGNSA. The CDR3 consists of 15 residues. The CDR3 loop reads CASSLALGQGSEQYF. DNA of the CDR3: TGTGCCAGCAGCTTAGCGTTGGGACAGGGAAGCGAGCAGTACTTC. The whole variable domain, filled in from reference TRBV7-2 and TRBJ2-7, reads GAGVSQSPSNKVTEKGKDVELRCDPISGHTALYWYRQSLGQGLEFLIYFQGNSAPDKSGLPSDRFSAERTGGSVSTLTIQRTQQEDSAVYLCASSLALGQGSEQYFGPGTRLTVT.

The rearrangement joins TRBV5-6 to TRBJ2-5, with 9 nucleotides matching TRBD1. This CDR3 spans 17 amino acids. The trim removed 3 bases at V and 5 bases at J, leaving 14 bases unmatched. Germline V gene sequence: CDR1 SGHDT, CDR2 YYEEEE. The CDR3 protein is CASSWGTGRGLWETQYF. The CDR3 DNA reads as TGTGCCAGCAGCTGGGGGACAGGGAGGGGGCTTTGGGAGACCCAGTACTTC.

The chain joins TRBV5-4 to TRBJ1-2; the D gene is possibly TRBD1 (5 bases). CDR3 length: 16 amino acids. The ends were cut back, 0 bases at V and 2 bases at J, with 14 bases in the middle. Germline values: CDR1 SGHNT, CDR2 YYREEE (reference sequence). Written as DNA, the CDR3 is TGTGCCAGCAGCTTGGGTGGGGCGACAGTAAACTATGGCTACACCTTC. This codes for CASSLGGATVNYGYTF.

The chain has TRBV2 and TRBJ1-2; TRBD1 is a possible D gene (5 bases). Germline loops: CDR1 SNHLY, CDR2 FYNNEI. The CDR3 runs 16 residues. Trimming stripped 5 bases from V and 7 bases from J, with 23 bases between. CDR3 nucleotide sequence: TGTGCCAGCAGTTTCCCCCAGGGAGGGAGTACGAGTGGCTACACCTTC. Its protein product is CASSFPQGGSTSGYTF.

The V call is TRBV7-9, the J call TRBJ2-5; D is undetermined. The DNA matches TRBJ2-7 better at its end, which makes the J call doubtful. Germline assignment: CDR1 SEHNR and CDR2 FQNEAQ (reference sequence). CDR3 length equals 16 residues. For the CDR3, the DNA is TGTGCCAGCAGCCCATTCGGAGATTTTAGCTCCTACGAGCAGTACTTC. Protein sequence: CASSPFGDFSSYEQYF.

V usage is TRBV27 and J usage is TRBJ1-5, with 7 bases identical to TRBD1. From germline, CDR1 is MNHEY and CDR2 SMNVEV (reference sequence). Losses at the gene ends were 5 bases for V and 0 bases for J; bases not matched to a gene: 1. The CDR3 length is 14 residues. Written as DNA, the CDR3 is TGTGCCAGCAGTGCAGGGGGTAGCAATCAGCCCCAGCATTTT. Protein: CASSAGGSNQPQHF.

The sample holds a few counts of this clone. The chain recombines TRBV29-1 with TRBJ2-7; 9 bases are shared with TRBD1. The ends lost 4 bases at V and 3 bases at J; junction bases unmatched: 4. The CDR3 contains 13 residues. From germline, CDR1 is SQVTM and CDR2 ANQGSEA. DNA of the CDR3: TGCAGCGTTGTAGGGGGACAGGGCTACGAGCAGTACTTC. This codes for CSVVGGQGYEQYF.

In regard to this clone: One end of the junction does not line up with germline, which may come from a read error. This chain joins TRBV2 and TRBJ2-7; the D is unclear. Germline loops: CDR1 SNHLY, CDR2 FYNNEI. The CDR3 totals 12 residues. The CDR3 DNA sequence: TGTGCCAGCCGAAACCAGAGGTACGGGCAGTACTTC. Encoded protein: CASRNQRYGQYF.

On this clone itself: The sample carries other DNA sequences with the same CDR3. V gene TRBV7-9 combines with J gene TRBJ2-7, with a weak D call TRBD1 (5 bases). V was pared by 5 bases and J by 7 bases, with 15 bases between. CDR3 length equals 13 residues. Germline-derived CDR1 and CDR2 are SEHNR and FQNEAQ (reference sequence). CDR3 DNA: TGTGCCAGCAGCAGGGGCTCAACTTATGAGCAGTACTTC. Translation: CASSRGSTYEQYF.

This clone was detected only a few times. This sequence joins TRBV7-9 and TRBJ1-2; no clear D. Per the germline V gene, CDR1 is SEHNR and CDR2 is FQNEAQ (reference sequence). V lost 1 base and J lost 4, with 7 bases in between. This CDR3 is 13 amino acids long. In nucleotides, the CDR3 is TGTGCCAGCAGCTTAGGGACTAGCTATGGCTACACCTTC. Residues: CASSLGTSYGYTF.

This clone was seen a few times. The rearrangement uses TRBV7-9 and TRBJ2-3; 11 bases agree with TRBD2. This CDR3 contains 15 residues. Germline V gene data show CDR1 as SEHNR and CDR2 as FQNEAQ (reference sequence). Trimming removed 3 bases from V and 3 bases from J; junction bases left unmatched: 2. CDR3 amino acids: CASSFGTSGTDTQYF. The CDR3 DNA reads as TGTGCCAGCAGCTTCGGGACTAGCGGAACAGATACGCAGTATTTT.

The chain recombines TRBV11-2 with TRBJ2-6; D not resolved. Germline values: CDR1 SGHAT, CDR2 FQNNGV. V lost 5 bases and J 1 base, leaving 9 bases between the germline ends. This CDR3 has 15 residues. The CDR3: CASSPATSGANVLTF. For the CDR3, the DNA is TGTGCCAGCAGCCCTGCAACATCTGGGGCCAACGTCCTGACTTTC. The full variable domain, in which reference TRBV11-2 and TRBJ2-6 provide the parts outside the CDR3, is EAGVAQSPRYKIIEKRQSVAFWCNPISGHATLYWYQQILGQGPKLLIQFQNNGVVDDSQLPKDRFSAERLKGVDSTLKIQPAKLEDSAVYLCASSPATSGANVLTFGAGSRLTVL.

This sequence joins TRBV15 and TRBJ2-7; TRBD2 is a possible D gene (7 bases). The CDR3 length is 15 residues. Per the germline V gene, CDR1 is LNHNV and CDR2 is YYDKDF (reference sequence). V was shortened by 5 bases and J by 0 bases, with 14 bases between the two germline ends. CDR3: CATSPKGGDSYEQYF. CDR3 sequence (DNA): TGTGCCACCAGCCCAAAAGGGGGGGACTCCTACGAGCAGTACTTC.

The chain has TRBV5-1 and TRBJ2-7; the match to TRBD2 covers 10 bases. There are 17 residues in the CDR3. Trimming removed 0 bases from V and 0 bases from J; junction bases left unmatched: 6. CDR1 and CDR2 from the germline V gene are SGHRS and YFSETQ. The CDR3 bases are TGCGCCAGCAGCTTGGCCGCTAGCGGGGGCCCCTCCTACGAGCAGTACTTC. This translates into CASSLAASGGPSYEQYF.

The chain couples TRBV7-9 to TRBJ2-1, with 8 bases lining up with TRBD1. CDR1 and CDR2 from the germline V gene are SEHNR and FQNEAQ (reference sequence). After removal of 1 base from V and 8 bases from J, the junction contained 16 bases not matched to a gene. The CDR3 length is 18 residues. The CDR3 spells CASSLVGQGTTSRDEQFF. Written as DNA, the CDR3 is TGTGCCAGCAGCTTAGTCGGACAGGGTACGACGTCTAGGGATGAGCAGTTCTTC.

The rearrangement joins TRBV11-2 to TRBJ2-7, with TRBD1 identical over 9 bases. This CDR3 has 14 residues. Germline assignment: CDR1 SGHAT and CDR2 FQNNGV. J was trimmed by 6 bases and V by 4 bases; bases with no gene match: 7. The CDR3 loop reads CASSYSDRGVEQYF. CDR3 nucleotide sequence: TGTGCCAGCAGCTACTCGGACAGGGGAGTCGAGCAGTACTTC.

This clone appeared a few times. Written as DNA, the CDR3 is TGTGCCAGCAGCCGAGCGGAACCCCAAGAGACCCAGTACTTC. This encodes CASSRAEPQETQYF. V gene TRBV6-5 combines with J gene TRBJ2-5; tentatively, D is TRBD2 (5 bases). V lost 6 bases, J lost 1 base, and 12 bases lay in between. Per germline, CDR1 MNHEY and CDR2 SVGAGI. This CDR3 spans 14 amino acids.